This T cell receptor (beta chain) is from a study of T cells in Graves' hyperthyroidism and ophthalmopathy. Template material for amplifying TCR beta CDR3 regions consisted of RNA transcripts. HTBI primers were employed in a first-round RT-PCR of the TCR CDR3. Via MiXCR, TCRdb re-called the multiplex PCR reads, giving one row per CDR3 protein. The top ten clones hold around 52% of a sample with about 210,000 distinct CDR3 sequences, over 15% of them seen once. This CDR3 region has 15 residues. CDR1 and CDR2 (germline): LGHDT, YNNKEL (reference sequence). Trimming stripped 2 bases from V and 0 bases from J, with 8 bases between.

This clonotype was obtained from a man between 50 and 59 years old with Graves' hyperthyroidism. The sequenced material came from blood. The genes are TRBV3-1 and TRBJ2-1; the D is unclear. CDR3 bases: TGTGCCAGCAGCCAACTGCGACACTCCTACAATGAGCAGTTCTTC. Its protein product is CASSQLRHSYNEQFF.